This T cell receptor beta chain is from a study of T cell repertoires in cytomegalovirus infection. Study overall: Recently identified HLA-C-restricted CMV epitopes were among the peptides used. CMV infection together with matching HLA type was indicated by public TCR beta signatures. Study results and caveats: Across the ex vivo response, the dominant clonotypes were HLA-C-restricted CMV-specific TCR beta clonotypes. Pooled public TCR beta family frequency picked out CMV carriers with the relevant HLA.

MiXCR, applied by TCRdb to the reads, yields one record per CDR3 protein. Of a few hundred thousand distinct CDR3 sequences in the sample, 25% to 35% were seen once. After removal of 5 bases from V and 8 bases from J, the junction contained 7 bases not matched to a gene. There are 13 residues in the CDR3. CDR1 SGHTA and CDR2 FQGTGA come from the germline V gene. Concerning this clonotype itself: Its specificity is unknown.

The sequence derives from a human donor in good health (CMV status not recorded). Some clones in this sample may be carry-over from other donors' samples. J is TRBJ1-2 and V is TRBV7-3; 8 nucleotides align to TRBD1. The sample was cultured PBMCs, taken from culture after CMV antigen stimulation. In nucleotides, the CDR3 is TGTGCCAGCAGCCTTGGGACAGGAAAAGGCTACACCTTC. Its translation: CASSLGTGKGYTF.